The 24 T cell receptor beta chains in this list originate from one sample, sequenced in a study of cytomegalovirus exposure and HLA in healthy donors. The PCR made use of 60 Vbeta and 13 Jbeta primers. Only in-frame clones appear in the TCRdb table, and some are missing; sequencing was by immunoSEQ multiplex PCR. The sample table sets out about 50,000 clones. Sequenced material: PBMCs. The receptor set was obtained from a man aged 18 to 29 in good health and CMV-seropositive.

The chain carries TRBV7-9 and TRBJ2-1; 8 bases are shared with TRBD2. Germline CDR1 SEHNR, CDR2 FQNEAQ (reference sequence). The CDR3 contains 16 residues. V lost 1 base, J lost 0 bases, and 2 bases stayed unmatched. The CDR3 bases are TGTGCCAGCAGCTTAGGAGGGACTAGCTCCTACAATGAGCAGTTCTTC. The encoded protein is CASSLGGTSSYNEQFF.

The chain combines TRBV28 with TRBJ1-2; perhaps TRBD1 as D (6 bases). Germline V gene sequence: CDR1 MDHEN, CDR2 SYDVKM. The CDR3 has 15 amino acids. Trimming took 5 bases from V and 6 from J, leaving 19 bases between them. CDR3 residues: CASSQLRGHQDGYTF. Written as DNA, the CDR3 is TGTGCCAGCAGTCAACTTAGGGGACACCAAGATGGCTACACCTTC.

CDR3 DNA: TGTGCCAGCAGCCTGACTAGCGGCTACACCGGGGAGCTGTTTTTT. It yields the protein CASSLTSGYTGELFF. The chain carries TRBV28 and TRBJ2-2; 9 bases fit TRBD2. Germline-derived CDR1 and CDR2 are MDHEN and SYDVKM. J was trimmed by 3 bases and V by 6 bases; bases with no gene match: 5. The CDR3 consists of 15 residues.

This chain connects TRBV2 to TRBJ2-2; 14 bases are shared with TRBD2. The CDR3 length is 14 residues. CDR1 SNHLY and CDR2 FYNNEI come from the germline V gene. With V trimmed by 11 bases and J by 7 bases, 6 bases remained unmatched. The CDR3 here is CAGRGTSGSGELFF. The CDR3 region has the DNA TGTGCCGGGCGGGGGACTAGCGGGAGCGGGGAGCTGTTTTTT.

The genes are TRBV6-1 and TRBJ1-1, with 9 nucleotides matching TRBD1. CDR1 is MNHNS, CDR2 SASEGT, per germline. The CDR3 covers 17 residues. V lost 2 bases to trimming and J lost 0 bases; unmatched junction nucleotides: 7. CDR3: CASSEYGTGLMNTEAFF. The CDR3 DNA is TGTGCCAGCAGTGAATACGGGACAGGGCTTATGAACACTGAAGCTTTCTTT.

The chain couples TRBV5-1 to TRBJ2-5; 7 bases are a match to TRBD1. The end of the DNA fits TRBJ2-7 better, so the J call may be wrong. CDR1 is SGHRS, CDR2 YFSETQ, per germline. This CDR3 is built from 18 residues. The CDR3 DNA is TGCGCCAGCACTCGGCTAAGTCCCTCGGGACAGTTCTCCTACGAGCAGTACTTC. Protein: CASTRLSPSGQFSYEQYF.

This chain links TRBV12-2 with TRBJ2-2; TRBD2, the D gene given by the table, was not confirmed from the DNA. TRBV12-2 constitutes a pseudogene. The CDR3 runs 16 residues. CDR3: CARVHTLAVNTGELFF. DNA for the CDR3: TGTGCAAGGGTTCATACTCTCGCCGTTAACACCGGGGAGCTGTTTTTT.

J is TRBJ2-3 and V is TRBV25-1; TRBD2 is a possible D gene (6 bases). Germline CDR1 MGHDK, CDR2 SYGVNS. The ends were cut back, 11 bases at V and 5 bases at J, with 17 bases in the middle. The CDR3 is 13 residues long. The CDR3 is CALREGLGDTQYF. The CDR3 DNA reads as TGTGCCCTCCGAGAGGGACTGGGAGATACGCAGTATTTT.

J is TRBJ2-1 and V is TRBV7-9, with 12 positions matching TRBD1. In germline, CDR1 is SEHNR, CDR2 FQNEAQ (reference sequence). The CDR3 length is 15 residues. V lost 5 bases to trimming and J lost 4 bases; unmatched junction nucleotides: 3. CDR3 DNA sequence: TGTGCCAGCAGCCTGGGACAGGGGGCTTACAATGAGCAGTTCTTC. Encoded protein: CASSLGQGAYNEQFF. Supplemented by reference TRBV7-9 and TRBJ2-1, the full variable domain reads DTGVSQNPRHKITKRGQNVTFRCDPISEHNRLYWYRQTLGQGPEFLTYFQNEAQLEKSRLLSDRFSAERPKGSFSTLEIQRTEQGDSAMYLCASSLGQGAYNEQFFGPGTRLTVL.

The rearrangement uses TRBV14 and TRBJ2-1; perhaps TRBD1 as D (7 bases). V lost 7 bases, J lost 7 bases, and 20 bases lay in between. From germline, CDR1 is SGHDN and CDR2 FVKESK. This CDR3 contains 15 residues. The CDR3 spells CASTGGRGAKNEQFF. The CDR3, as DNA: TGTGCCAGCACCGGGGGCAGGGGGGCGAAAAATGAGCAGTTCTTC. Using reference TRBV14 and TRBJ2-1 for the parts outside the CDR3, the full variable domain is EAGVTQFPSHSVIEKGQTVTLRCDPISGHDNLYWYRRVMGKEIKFLLHFVKESKQDESGMPNNRFLAERTGGTYSTLKVQPAELEDSGVYFCASTGGRGAKNEQFFGPGTRLTVL.

The chain recombines TRBV5-4 with TRBJ1-1; 7 nucleotides align to TRBD1. With 1 base clipped from V and 7 bases from J, the junction kept 7 bases outside the gene matches. This CDR3 has 14 residues. CDR1 and CDR2 from the germline V gene are SGHNT and YYREEE (reference sequence). The CDR3 region is CASSLRRGRSEAFF. The CDR3 bases are TGTGCCAGCAGCTTGCGGAGGGGGCGAAGTGAAGCTTTCTTT.

V gene TRBV5-1 combines with J gene TRBJ1-3; 8 bases agree with TRBD1. The CDR3 is 16 amino acids. Germline CDR1 is SGHRS and CDR2 is YFSETQ. V trimming: 0 bases; J trimming: 0 bases; junction bases outside the gene matches: 2. The CDR3 bases are TGCGCCAGCAGCTTGGAGACAGGGGACTCTGGAAACACCATATATTTT. This codes for CASSLETGDSGNTIYF.

V is TRBV9 and J is TRBJ2-3, with 14 bases identical to TRBD2. The CDR3 consists of 16 residues. With 4 bases clipped from V and 4 bases from J, the junction kept 5 bases outside the gene matches. Per germline, CDR1 SGDLS and CDR2 YYNGEE. CDR3 residues: CASSLGLAGVADTQYF. The CDR3, as DNA: TGTGCCAGCAGCTTGGGACTAGCGGGAGTGGCAGATACGCAGTATTTT.

The chain joins TRBV2 to TRBJ2-1, with 10 bases that match TRBD2. V trimming: 7 bases; J trimming: 5 bases; junction bases outside the gene matches: 8. The CDR3 totals 15 residues. Germline V lookup: CDR1 SNHLY, CDR2 FYNNEI. The CDR3 spells CASTMTSGPNNEQFF. The CDR3 DNA is TGTGCCAGCACCATGACTAGCGGGCCTAACAATGAGCAGTTCTTC. The entire variable domain, with the rest obtained from reference TRBV2 and TRBJ2-1, is as follows: EPEVTQTPSHQVTQMGQEVILRCVPISNHLYFYWYRQILGQKVEFLVSFYNNEISEKSEIFDDQFSVERPDGSNFTLKIRSTKLEDSAMYFCASTMTSGPNNEQFFGPGTRLTVL.

This chain links TRBV30 with TRBJ2-5; D may be TRBD1 (6 bases). Trimming removed 4 bases from V and 1 base from J, with 16 bases in between. The germline CDR1 and CDR2 sequences are GTSNPN and SVGIG (reference sequence). This CDR3 spans 15 amino acids. CDR3 residues: CAWTQAGEPQETQYF. The CDR3 nucleotides read TGTGCCTGGACGCAGGCAGGGGAACCCCAAGAGACCCAGTACTTC. Variable domain in full (rest from reference TRBV30 and TRBJ2-5): SQTIHQWPATLVQPVGSPLSLECTVEGTSNPNLYWYRQAAGRGLQLLFYSVGIGQISSEVPQNLSASRPQDRQFILSSKKLLLSDSGFYLCAWTQAGEPQETQYFGPGTRLLVL.

V gene TRBV4-2 combines with J gene TRBJ1-2, with D possibly being TRBD1 (5 bases). Germline CDR1 LGHNA, CDR2 YNFKEQ. Trimming stripped 0 bases from V and 8 bases from J, with 13 bases between. The CDR3 extends over 14 amino acids. The CDR3 DNA sequence: TGTGCCAGCAGCCAAGACTCGGGAGGGGTAGGCTACACCTTC. Protein sequence: CASSQDSGGVGYTF.

The gene calls are TRBV6-5 and TRBJ2-1, with 7 positions matching TRBD2. V lost 7 bases and J lost 8; bases outside the gene matches: 11. The CDR3 consists of 14 residues. Germline V gene lookup returns CDR1 MNHEY and CDR2 SVGAGI. The chain's CDR3 is CASIESAGVDEQFF. The CDR3 DNA reads as TGTGCCAGCATCGAGTCGGCGGGAGTGGATGAGCAGTTCTTC.

The rearrangement uses TRBV2 and TRBJ1-1; no definite D call. The CDR3 extends over 14 amino acids. Germline V gives CDR1 SNHLY, CDR2 FYNNEI. With 5 bases removed from V and 2 bases from J, the gap between germline ends came to 12 bases. The CDR3 protein is CASSSADPNTEAFF. The CDR3 DNA reads as TGTGCCAGCAGTAGCGCCGACCCAAACACTGAAGCTTTCTTT.

This clone shows up as large by frequency. The rearrangement links TRBV4-2 to TRBJ2-2; 8 bases are shared with TRBD1. The germline gives CDR1 LGHNA, CDR2 YNFKEQ. Losses at the gene ends were 0 bases for V and 6 bases for J; bases not matched to a gene: 3. This CDR3 region has 15 residues. CDR3 DNA sequence: TGTGCCAGCAGCCAAGATCCAGGGGGCGCCGGGGAGCTGTTTTTT. This codes for CASSQDPGGAGELFF.

The J gene is TRBJ2-1, the V gene TRBV5-1; possible D gene TRBD2, 6 bases. The CDR3 sequence is 17 residues long. Trimming stripped 1 base from V and 4 bases from J, with 18 bases between. The germline V gene has CDR1 SGHRS and CDR2 YFSETQ. CDR3 amino acids: CASSLLGQEGTYNEQFF. CDR3 nucleotides: TGCGCCAGCAGCTTGCTGGGGCAGGAGGGGACTTACAATGAGCAGTTCTTC.

The chain joins TRBV7-9 to TRBJ2-1; TRBD2 matches at 14 bases. The germline V gene has CDR1 SEHNR and CDR2 FQNEAQ (reference sequence). This CDR3 has 14 amino acids. The junction had 4 bases not matched to a gene; V was cut back by 6 bases and J by 9 bases. CDR3 amino acids: CASRPGLAGGEQFF. In DNA, the CDR3 is TGTGCCAGCAGACCCGGACTAGCGGGAGGTGAGCAGTTCTTC.

The chain employs TRBV28 and TRBJ1-1; 7 bases align to TRBD1. Germline CDR1 MDHEN, CDR2 SYDVKM. V lost 2 bases to trimming and J lost 4 bases; unmatched junction nucleotides: 19. CDR3 length: 19 amino acids. The CDR3 loop is CASSLRWSPSGQGGTEAFF. The CDR3, as DNA: TGTGCCAGCAGTTTACGTTGGTCCCCATCAGGGCAGGGGGGCACTGAAGCTTTCTTT.

The V call is TRBV2, the J call TRBJ2-2; 10 bases align to TRBD1. J gave up 5 bases and V 7 bases, and 4 bases lay outside the gene matches. This CDR3 comprises 14 residues. CDR1 is SNHLY and CDR2 is FYNNEI in the germline V gene. The CDR3 sequence: CASMRDRGTGELFF. The CDR3 DNA is TGTGCCAGCATGAGGGACAGGGGAACCGGGGAGCTGTTTTTT.

This rearrangement joins TRBV5-1 to TRBJ2-7; 10 nucleotides line up with TRBD2. V dropped 1 base and J dropped 4; count of bases not matched to a gene: 11. The germline V gene encodes CDR1 SGHRS and CDR2 YFSETQ. This CDR3 is 17 amino acids long. CDR3: CASSLIPSGGASYEQYF. The CDR3, as DNA: TGCGCCAGCAGCTTGATTCCCAGCGGGGGGGCGTCGTACGAGCAGTACTTC.